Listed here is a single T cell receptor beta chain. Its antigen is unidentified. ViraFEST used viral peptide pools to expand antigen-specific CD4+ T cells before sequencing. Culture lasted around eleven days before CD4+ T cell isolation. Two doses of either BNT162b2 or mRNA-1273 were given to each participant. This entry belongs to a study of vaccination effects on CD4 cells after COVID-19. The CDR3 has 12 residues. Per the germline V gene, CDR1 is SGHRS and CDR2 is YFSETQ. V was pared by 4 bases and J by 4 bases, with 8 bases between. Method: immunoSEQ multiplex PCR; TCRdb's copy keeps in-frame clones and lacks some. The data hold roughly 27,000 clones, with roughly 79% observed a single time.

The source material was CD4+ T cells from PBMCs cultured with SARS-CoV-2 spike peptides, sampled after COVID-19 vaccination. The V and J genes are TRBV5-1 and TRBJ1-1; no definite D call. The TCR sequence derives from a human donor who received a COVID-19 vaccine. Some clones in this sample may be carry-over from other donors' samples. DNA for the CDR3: TGCGCCAGCAGCCAAGGGCTCACTGAAGCTTTCTTT. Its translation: CASSQGLTEAFF.